This TCR beta chain derives from a study of shared clonotypes between healthy human individuals. Findings and caveats of the study: Sequencing depth was expected to affect clonotype sharing among donors. Generation probabilities were higher for clonotypes shared across all four sorted-subset donors than for unshared ones.

Notes on this clone: Its specificity is unknown.

Profiling relied on immunoSEQ multiplex PCR, and the TCRdb table lists in-frame clones only, not all of them. Seen here are about 2.4 million clones, just over 90% observed once, and the top ten hold over 0.12%. The junction had 6 bases not matched to a gene; V was cut back by 2 bases and J by 6 bases. CDR1 is SGHVS, CDR2 FNYEAQ, per germline. The CDR3 runs 15 residues. The TCR originated in a man aged 18 to 29 in good health. V is TRBV7-6 and J is TRBJ2-2; the match to TRBD2 covers 7 bases. Sequencing used naive CD4+ T cells sorted from blood. Specified subset: CD45RA+ positively selected. The CDR3 nucleotides are TGTGCCAGCAGCTTAATCCAGGGAGGGCCCGGGGAGCTGTTTTTT. It codes for CASSLIQGGPGELFF.